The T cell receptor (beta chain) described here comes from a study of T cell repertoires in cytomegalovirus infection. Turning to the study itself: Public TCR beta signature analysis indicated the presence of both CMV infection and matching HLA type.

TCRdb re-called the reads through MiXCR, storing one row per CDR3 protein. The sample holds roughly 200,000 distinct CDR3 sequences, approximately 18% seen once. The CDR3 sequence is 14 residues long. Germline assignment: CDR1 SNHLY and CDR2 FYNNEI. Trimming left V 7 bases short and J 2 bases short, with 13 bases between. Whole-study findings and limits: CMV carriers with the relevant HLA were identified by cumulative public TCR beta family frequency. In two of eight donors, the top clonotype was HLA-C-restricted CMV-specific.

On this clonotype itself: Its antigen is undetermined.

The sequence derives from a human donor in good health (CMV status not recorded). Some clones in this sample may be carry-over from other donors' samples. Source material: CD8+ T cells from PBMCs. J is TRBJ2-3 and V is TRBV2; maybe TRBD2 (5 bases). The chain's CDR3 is CASNLPRDTDTQYF. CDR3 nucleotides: TGTGCCAGCAATCTACCACGGGACACAGATACGCAGTATTTT.